This T cell receptor (beta chain) was found in a study of identical twins. Trimming cost V 6 bases and J 4 bases, with 13 bases left between them. This CDR3 is 13 amino acids long. Germline lookup yields CDR1 DFQATT and CDR2 SNEGSKA (reference sequence). This clonotype showed up just a few times. TCRdb passed the 5' RACE reads through MiXCR, listing each CDR3 protein once. Among over 500,000 distinct CDR3 sequences listed, 20% to 25% were seen once. Another study also made use of these data, one on T cells expressing NK-cell markers. From that paper: With respect to HCMV, seven of the eight sequenced donors were seropositive, and one was seronegative. The study found dominant NKG2C+ clonotypes at about 1.0-7.5% of CD8+ T cells in about six donors.

V usage is TRBV20-1 and J usage is TRBJ2-1, with a weak D call TRBD2 (6 bases). The sequenced sample was CD4+ T cells sorted from blood. The origin of this receptor is a woman in her late teens or twenties in good health. The CDR3 spells CSAGGRLYNEQFF. The DNA of the CDR3 is TGCAGTGCGGGGGGACGGTTATACAATGAGCAGTTCTTC.